Listed below are T cell receptor beta chains from one sample, sequenced in a study of blood T cell repertoires in COVID-19. Clones were read by immunoSEQ multiplex PCR, and TCRdb kept only the in-frame ones, dropping some. This sample has just under 40,000 clones; 79% occur once, and the top ten carry 23%. Sample: peripheral blood. The receptors derive from a man aged 65-85 years with acute or convalescent COVID-19. CDR3s include the opening cysteine and the closing phenylalanine or tryptophan. D genes are given only for firm matches. Only some rows state a clone size, as once, few, many or a class for expanded clones.

d_gene,j_gene,v_gene,abundance,CDR3aa,CDR3nt
TRBD1,TRBJ2-3,TRBV5-1,.,CASTPTGVETDTQYF,TGCGCCAGCACCCCGACAGGGGTAGAAACAGATACGCAGTATTTT
.,TRBJ1-5,TRBV3-1/TRBV3-2,.,CASSQAGYSNQPQHF,TGTGCCAGCAGCCAAGCGGGATATAGCAATCAGCCCCAGCATTTT
TRBD2,TRBJ2-7,TRBV4-2,.,CASSQDSLAGGWGYEQYF,TGTGCCAGCAGCCAAGACTCACTAGCGGGAGGATGGGGCTACGAGCAGTACTTC
.,TRBJ2-2,TRBV10-3,.,CAISGRGVDTGELFF,TGTGCCATCAGTGGGCGAGGAGTGGACACCGGGGAGCTGTTTTTT
.,TRBJ1-1,TRBV28,.,CASSLGGATEAFF,TGTGCCAGCAGTTTAGGAGGGGCCACTGAAGCTTTCTTT
.,TRBJ2-3,TRBV30,.,CAFPDRGCPTDTQYF,TGTGCATTCCCAGATAGGGGGTGCCCCACAGATACGCAGTATTTT
.,TRBJ1-1,TRBV5-4,.,CASSTQGRDTEAFF,TGTGCCAGCAGCACGCAGGGTCGGGACACTGAAGCTTTCTTT
.,TRBJ2-2,TRBV5-4,.,CASSYQRLNTGELFF,TGTGCCAGCAGTTACCAGCGTCTGAACACCGGGGAGCTGTTTTTT
.,TRBJ1-5,TRBV10-3,.,CAISAGNQPQHF,TGTGCCATCAGCGCGGGGAATCAGCCCCAGCATTTT
TRBD1,TRBJ2-1,TRBV7-3,.,CASSQPPGTGSLDEQFF,TGTGCCAGCAGCCAACCTCCCGGGACAGGGTCATTGGATGAGCAGTTCTTC
TRBD1,TRBJ2-7,TRBV6-6,.,CASSARTGRSYEQYF,TGTGCCAGCAGTGCCCGGACAGGGCGCTCCTACGAGCAGTACTTC
.,TRBJ2-3,TRBV5-1,.,CASSLDRVNIDTQYF,TGCGCCAGCAGCTTGGACAGGGTTAATATAGATACGCAGTATTTT
.,TRBJ1-6,TRBV19,.,CASSAGGNSPLHF,TGTGCCAGTAGTGCCGGGGGTAATTCACCCCTCCACTTT
TRBD2,TRBJ2-1,TRBV28,.,CASRPSGTRYNEQFF,TGTGCCAGCAGACCCAGCGGGACCCGTTACAATGAGCAGTTCTTC
.,TRBJ1-5,TRBV28,.,CASSLRTLHQPQHF,TGTGCCAGCAGTCTTCGGACTCTTCATCAGCCCCAGCATTTT
TRBD1,TRBJ2-2,TRBV5-8,medium-sized,CASSLGFGGQAVTGELFF,TGTGCCAGCAGCTTGGGTTTTGGCGGACAGGCGGTCACCGGGGAGCTGTTTTTT
TRBD1,TRBJ2-5,TRBV5-4,.,CASSMGQQETQYF,TGTGCCAGCAGCATGGGACAGCAAGAGACCCAGTACTTC
TRBD1,TRBJ1-5,TRBV19,.,CASNLGQRNQPQHF,TGTGCCAGTAACCTGGGACAGCGCAATCAGCCCCAGCATTTT
.,TRBJ1-2,TRBV6-6,.,CASSYSGTNYGYTF,TGTGCCAGCAGTTACTCCGGGACAAACTATGGCTACACCTTC
.,TRBJ2-3,TRBV15,.,CATSRDLVAREDTQYF,TGTGCCACCAGCAGAGATCTCGTGGCGAGGGAAGATACGCAGTATTTT
.,TRBJ2-5,TRBV7-9,.,CASSPTGGYQETQYF,TGTGCCAGCAGCCCAACCGGCGGGTACCAAGAGACCCAGTACTTC
.,TRBJ1-6,TRBV25-1,.,CASRALGNSPLHF,TGTGCCAGCAGGGCACTAGGTAATTCACCCCTCCACTTT
.,TRBJ2-7,TRBV20-1,.,CSASLGGAGPTYEQYF,TGCAGTGCTAGTCTCGGTGGGGCGGGACCAACCTACGAGCAGTACTTC
.,TRBJ1-1,TRBV19,.,CASSIQANTEAFF,TGTGCCAGTAGTATTCAGGCTAACACTGAAGCTTTCTTT
.,TRBJ1-5,TRBV6-2/TRBV6-3,.,CASSYSEGVGGNQPQHF,TGTGCCAGCAGTTACTCGGAGGGAGTAGGGGGCAATCAGCCCCAGCATTTT
.,TRBJ2-7,TRBV6-6,.,CASRPGILMAEQYF,TGTGCCAGCAGACCAGGGATTTTGATGGCCGAGCAGTACTTC
.,TRBJ1-5,TRBV28,.,CASSRGPSDQPQHF,TGTGCCAGCAGCAGGGGCCCCTCAGATCAGCCCCAGCATTTT
.,TRBJ2-7,TRBV4-1,.,CASSQGLAVGYEQYF,TGCGCCAGCAGCCAAGGATTAGCGGTGGGCTACGAGCAGTACTTC
TRBD2,TRBJ2-7,TRBV20-1,.,CSASGGLAGDYEQYF,TGCAGTGCTAGTGGGGGACTAGCGGGAGACTACGAGCAGTACTTC
TRBD2,TRBJ2-1,TRBV2,.,CASSETGGPRYNEQFF,TGTGCCAGCAGTGAGACGGGAGGGCCCCGGTACAATGAGCAGTTCTTC
.,TRBJ1-2,TRBV18,.,CASSPPGHLGYGYTF,TGTGCCAGCTCACCCCCGGGACATCTCGGCTATGGCTACACCTTC
.,TRBJ1-1,TRBV7-3,.,CASSFSGETEAFF,TGTGCCAGCAGCTTCTCAGGGGAAACTGAAGCTTTCTTT
TRBD2,TRBJ2-1,TRBV10-3,.,CAISDPGLAGEPYNEQFF,TGTGCCATCAGTGACCCGGGACTAGCGGGAGAACCCTACAATGAGCAGTTCTTC
.,TRBJ2-1,TRBV12-3/TRBV12-4,.,CASTTPNANEQFF,TGTGCCAGCACCACCCCTAATGCGAATGAGCAGTTCTTC
TRBD2,TRBJ2-2,TRBV19,few,CASSSRLAGHTGELFF,TGTGCCAGTAGTTCGAGACTAGCGGGACACACCGGGGAGCTGTTTTTT
TRBD1,TRBJ1-6,TRBV28,.,CASSGRTGRTYNSPLHF,TGTGCCAGCAGTGGGAGGACAGGAAGAACCTATAATTCACCCCTCCACTTT
TRBD2,TRBJ2-2,TRBV19,.,CASSMGGVGAGELFF,TGTGCCAGTAGTATGGGAGGGGTGGGAGCCGGGGAGCTGTTTTTT
.,TRBJ1-3,TRBV7-3,few,CASSTYRVSSGNTIYF,TGTGCCAGCAGCACTTACAGGGTTAGCTCTGGAAACACCATATATTTT
TRBD2,TRBJ2-1,TRBV7-9,.,CASSSPGTSGKYNEQFF,TGTGCCAGCAGCTCTCCAGGAACTAGCGGAAAATACAATGAGCAGTTCTTC
TRBD2,TRBJ2-1,TRBV16,few,CASSQLGTSGRYNEQFF,TGTGCCAGCAGCCAATTGGGGACTAGCGGGAGATACAATGAGCAGTTCTTC